This TCR beta chain was sequenced for a study of T cell responses to AZD1222 COVID-19 vaccine. The study's findings and limits: Among the donors, most were white British and more were female, and clonal diversity was possibly underestimated.

The protocol was immunoSEQ multiplex PCR, while the TCRdb copy is restricted to in-frame clones and leaves out a portion. The table records roughly 80,000 clones, around nine tenths of them present only once. As to this clone: Its antigen is undetermined.

Germline V gives CDR1 SQVTM, CDR2 ANQGSEA. The V and J ends lost 4 bases and 4 bases respectively, with 22 bases between them. The CDR3 is 17 residues long. The sample in question was peripheral blood, obtained 28 days after the second AZD1222 dose. The chain is built from TRBV29-1 and TRBJ2-2; the D gene could be TRBD1 or TRBD2 (6 bases each). This TCR was recovered from an adult who received the AZD1222 COVID-19 vaccine. CDR3 residues: CSVVGRGPLSGTGELFF. DNA for the CDR3: TGCAGCGTTGTAGGTCGGGGGCCACTCTCGGGCACCGGGGAGCTGTTTTTT.